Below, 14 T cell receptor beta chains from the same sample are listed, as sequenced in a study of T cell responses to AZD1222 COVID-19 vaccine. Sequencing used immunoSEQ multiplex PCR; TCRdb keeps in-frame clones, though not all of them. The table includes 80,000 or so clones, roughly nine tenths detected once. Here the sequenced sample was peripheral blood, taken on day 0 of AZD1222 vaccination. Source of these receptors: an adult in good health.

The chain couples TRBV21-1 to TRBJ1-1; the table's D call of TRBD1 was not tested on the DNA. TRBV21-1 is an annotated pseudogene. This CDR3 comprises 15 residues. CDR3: CASSKGLAGNTEAFF. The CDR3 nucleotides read TGTGCCAGCAGCAAGGGCCTGGCAGGGAACACTGAAGCTTTCTTT.

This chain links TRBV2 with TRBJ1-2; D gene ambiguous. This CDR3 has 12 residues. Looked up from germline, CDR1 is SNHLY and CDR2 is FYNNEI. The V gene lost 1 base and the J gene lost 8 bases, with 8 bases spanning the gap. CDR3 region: CASSEGGKGYTF. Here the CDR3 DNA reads TGTGCCAGCAGTGAAGGCGGAAAAGGCTACACCTTC.

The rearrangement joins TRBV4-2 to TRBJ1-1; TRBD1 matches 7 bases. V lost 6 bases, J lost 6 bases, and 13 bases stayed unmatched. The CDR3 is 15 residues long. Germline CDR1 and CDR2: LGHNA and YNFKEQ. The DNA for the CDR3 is TGTGCCAGCAGACCTTTGAGACAGGGAATCTCTGAAGCTTTCTTT. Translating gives CASRPLRQGISEAFF.

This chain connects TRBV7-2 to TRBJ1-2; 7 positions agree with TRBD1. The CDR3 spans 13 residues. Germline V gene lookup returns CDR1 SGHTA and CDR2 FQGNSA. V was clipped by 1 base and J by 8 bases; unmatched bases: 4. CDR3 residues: CASSLEGARGYTF. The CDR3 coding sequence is TGTGCCAGCAGCTTAGAGGGGGCGCGGGGCTACACCTTC.

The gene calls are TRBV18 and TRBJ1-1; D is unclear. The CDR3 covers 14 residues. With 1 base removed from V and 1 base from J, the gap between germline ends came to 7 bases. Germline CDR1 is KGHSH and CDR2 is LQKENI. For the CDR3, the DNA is TGTGCCAGCTCACCACAGTTAGAGAACACTGAAGCTTTCTTT. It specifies CASSPQLENTEAFF.

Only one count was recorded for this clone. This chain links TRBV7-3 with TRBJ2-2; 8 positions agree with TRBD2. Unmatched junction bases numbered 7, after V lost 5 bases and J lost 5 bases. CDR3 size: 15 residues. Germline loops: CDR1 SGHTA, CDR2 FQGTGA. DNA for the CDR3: TGTGCCAGCAGCCCTCAAGCGGGAGAGACCGGGGAGCTGTTTTTT. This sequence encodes CASSPQAGETGELFF.

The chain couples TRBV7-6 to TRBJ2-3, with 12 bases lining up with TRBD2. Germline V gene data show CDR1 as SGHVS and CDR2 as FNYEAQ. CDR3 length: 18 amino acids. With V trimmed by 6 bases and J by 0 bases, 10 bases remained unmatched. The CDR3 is CASSQLAGGLPSTDTQYF. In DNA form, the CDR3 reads TGTGCCAGCAGTCAACTAGCGGGAGGCCTTCCTAGCACAGATACGCAGTATTTT. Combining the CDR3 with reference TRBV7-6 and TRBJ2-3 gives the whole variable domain GAGVSQSPRYKVTKRGQDVALRCDPISGHVSLYWYRQALGQGPEFLTYFNYEAQQDKSGLPNDRFSAERPEGSISTLTIQRTEQRDSAMYRCASSQLAGGLPSTDTQYFGPGTRLTVL.

In nucleotides, the CDR3 is TGTGCCAGCAGCCGGTGGGGGGGACAGGGGAACTATGGCTACACCTTC. Residues: CASSRWGGQGNYGYTF. The chain carries TRBV7-9 and TRBJ1-2, with 10 bases that match TRBD1. This CDR3 contains 16 residues. Germline CDR1 SEHNR, CDR2 FQNEAQ (reference sequence). V shed 5 bases, J shed 2 bases, and the junction held 8 bases outside the gene matches.

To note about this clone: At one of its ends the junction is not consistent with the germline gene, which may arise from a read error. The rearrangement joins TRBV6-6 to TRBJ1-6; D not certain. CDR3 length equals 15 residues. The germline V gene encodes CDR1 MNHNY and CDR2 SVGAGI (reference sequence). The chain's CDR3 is CASSYTINPGITGYF. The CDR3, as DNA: TGTGCCAGCAGTTACACGATAAACCCTGGGATAACGGGCTACTTT.

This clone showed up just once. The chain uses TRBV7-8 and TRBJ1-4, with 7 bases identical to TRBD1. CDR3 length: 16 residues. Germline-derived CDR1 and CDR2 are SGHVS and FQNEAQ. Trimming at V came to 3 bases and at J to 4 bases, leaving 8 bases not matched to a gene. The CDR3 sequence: CASSFLGQAINEKLFF. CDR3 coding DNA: TGTGCCAGCAGCTTCCTTGGACAGGCCATTAATGAAAAACTGTTTTTT.

In DNA form, the CDR3 reads TGTGCCAGCAGCTTATACTCGACAGATACGCAGTATTTT. Its translation is CASSLYSTDTQYF. V gene TRBV11-2 combines with J gene TRBJ2-3; D ambiguous. Trimming took off 2 bases at V and 3 bases at J, with 6 bases between the two ends. The CDR3 sequence is 13 residues long. Germline CDR1 SGHAT, CDR2 FQNNGV.

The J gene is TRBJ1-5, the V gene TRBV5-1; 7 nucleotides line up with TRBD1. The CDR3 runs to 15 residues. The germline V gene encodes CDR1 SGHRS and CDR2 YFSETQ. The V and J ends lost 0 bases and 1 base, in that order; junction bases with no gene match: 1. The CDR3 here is CASSLGGQSNQPQHF. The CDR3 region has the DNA TGCGCCAGCAGCTTGGGGGGACAGAGCAATCAGCCCCAGCATTTT.

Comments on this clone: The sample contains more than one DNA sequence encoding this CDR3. CDR3 nucleotide sequence: TGTGCCAGCAGCTTGGACTCCTTTTCCTACAATGAGCAGTTCTTC. This gives the protein CASSLDSFSYNEQFF. The chain has TRBV27 and TRBJ2-1, with a possible D match to TRBD2 (5 bases). Germline CDR1 reads MNHEY; CDR2 reads SMNVEV (reference sequence). The CDR3 runs 15 residues. Between the trimmed V and J ends, which lost 6 bases and 1 base, there was a span of 13 bases.

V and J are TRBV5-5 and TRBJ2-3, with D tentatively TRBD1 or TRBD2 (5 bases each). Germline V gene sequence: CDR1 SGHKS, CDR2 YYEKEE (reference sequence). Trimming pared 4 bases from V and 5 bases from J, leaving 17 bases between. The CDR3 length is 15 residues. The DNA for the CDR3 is TGTGCCAGCAGCCCCCGGGGCGACCTGGGAGATACGCAGTATTTT. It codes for CASSPRGDLGDTQYF.